This T cell receptor beta chain was recovered during a study of blood T cell repertoires in COVID-19. Across the whole study: The United States, Italy and Spain provided the acute and convalescent COVID-19 samples.

J gave up 0 bases and V 5 bases, and 6 bases lay outside the gene matches. Germline V gene data show CDR1 as ENHRY and CDR2 as SYGVKD. The CDR3 is made up of 15 amino acids. As processed by the authors: Reference gene primer amplification in the assay estimated nucleated cell counts. This table comes from immunoSEQ multiplex PCR, and its TCRdb copy is limited to in-frame clones, with some not included. Clone size and the V and J calls come from that table; the DNA yielded D and trimming. The sample lists approximately 300,000 clones, about nine tenths occurring once. A Seattle source enrolled patients during active infection and followed them longitudinally.

Sequenced input: peripheral blood. The clonotype comes from a woman aged 45-59 years with COVID-19, enrolled during active disease. V and J are TRBV10-3 and TRBJ2-7; 8 nucleotides agree with TRBD1. The CDR3 DNA reads as TGTGCCATCAGTCCCGGACAGGGTGTCTCCTACGAGCAGTACTTC. Amino acid sequence: CAISPGQGVSYEQYF.